What follows describes a single T cell receptor (beta chain). Its antigen is undetermined. CDR1 and CDR2 (germline): ENHRY, SYGVKD. The CDR3 spans 16 residues. The sample comes from a study of monozygotic twins with inflammatory bowel disease. Study-level results: Patients with IBD had less TCRbeta diversity (inverse Simpson) than their healthy co-twins.

Every TCR library consumed about 3,800 ng of total RNA. Template switching appended UMIs that held a 6-nucleotide sample barcode. TCRdb reanalyzed the 5' RACE reads and collapses them to one entry per CDR3 protein, without DNA. The sample's table shows under 200,000 distinct CDR3 sequences. The V gene is TRBV10-3, the J gene TRBJ2-2; TCRdb picks TRBD1, but there is no DNA to check that call. This sequence was found in a human donor with ulcerative colitis or Crohn's disease, or a healthy co-twin of an affected twin (not recorded which). Sequences were obtained from blood. The CDR3 sequence: CAISESGGHDTGELFF.